These 20 T cell receptor beta chains share one sample of origin, sequenced in a study of cytomegalovirus exposure and HLA in healthy donors. Primers for the PCR totalled 60 Vbeta and 13 Jbeta. The method was immunoSEQ multiplex PCR; TCRdb's version includes in-frame clones alone and lacks a portion of them. Among 100,000 to 150,000 clones listed, about four fifths were seen once. The source material was PBMCs. Every receptor here comes from a middle-aged man in good health and CMV-seronegative.

This rearrangement joins TRBV18 to TRBJ1-1; TRBD1 is a possible D gene (6 bases). V was cut by 3 bases and J by 1 base, with 12 bases left in between. The CDR3 has 15 residues. Germline CDR1 KGHSH, CDR2 LQKENI. The CDR3 reads CASSPGAQQNTEAFF. For the CDR3, the DNA is TGTGCCAGCTCACCGGGGGCGCAGCAGAACACTGAAGCTTTCTTT.

The chain joins TRBV11-2 to TRBJ2-5, with 7 bases aligning to TRBD2. The DNA end lines up better with TRBJ2-7; the J call may be wrong. This CDR3 spans 15 amino acids. CDR1 is SGHAT, CDR2 FQNNGV, per germline. CDR3 bases: TGTGCCAGCAGCTTGGGACTATGGAAGAGTTACGAGCAGTACTTC. Translation gives CASSLGLWKSYEQYF.

The CDR3 DNA reads TGTGCCAGCAGTGGCCCGCGGGACAGACGATACTACGAGCAGTACTTC. Encoded protein: CASSGPRDRRYYEQYF. The chain uses TRBV25-1 and TRBJ2-7, with D possibly matching TRBD1 (7 bases). Trimming left V 4 bases short and J 3 bases short, with 19 bases between. The germline V gene encodes CDR1 MGHDK and CDR2 SYGVNS. CDR3 length equals 16 residues.

The gene calls are TRBV19 and TRBJ2-2, with TRBD1 matching over 7 bases. V gave up 1 base and J gave up 7 bases; unmatched junction bases: 6. There are 15 residues in the CDR3. CDR1 is LNHDA and CDR2 is SQIVND in the germline V gene (reference sequence). The CDR3 sequence is CASSIGGGRSGELFF. CDR3 nucleotides: TGTGCCAGTAGTATAGGAGGGGGCCGTAGCGGGGAGCTGTTTTTT.

The V call is TRBV6-1, the J call TRBJ2-1; the D gene is possibly TRBD1 (6 bases). This CDR3 has 14 residues. CDR1 and CDR2 from the germline V gene are MNHNS and SASEGT. Trimming left V 2 bases short and J 9 bases short, with 14 bases between. The CDR3 loop reads CASSESFPGAEQFF. CDR3 nucleotide sequence: TGTGCCAGCAGTGAATCATTTCCAGGGGCTGAGCAGTTCTTC.

This chain uses TRBV7-8 with TRBJ1-6, with TRBD1 matching 9 bases. CDR1 and CDR2 (germline): SGHVS, FQNEAQ. The CDR3 is made up of 15 amino acids. The V gene end was trimmed by 3 bases and the J gene end by 7 bases; junction bases not matched to a gene: 4. The CDR3 reads CASSFQGQGNSPLHF. CDR3 nucleotides: TGTGCCAGCAGCTTCCAAGGACAGGGGAATTCACCCCTCCACTTT.

This chain uses TRBV10-3 with TRBJ1-5; 10 bases match TRBD1. Germline trimming cut 4 bases from V and 6 bases from J; bases unmatched to any gene: 3. Germline V gives CDR1 ENHRY, CDR2 SYGVKD. The CDR3 consists of 14 residues. CDR3 region: CAISAGQGGQPQHF. The CDR3 DNA sequence: TGTGCCATCAGTGCTGGACAGGGGGGTCAGCCCCAGCATTTT.

This sequence joins TRBV6-6 and TRBJ2-3, with D perhaps matching TRBD1 (5 bases). The germline V gene encodes CDR1 MNHNY and CDR2 SVGAGI (reference sequence). V dropped 7 bases and J dropped 4 bases, with 18 bases sitting between them. The CDR3 covers 15 residues. CDR3 bases: TGTGCCAGCAACAAATTTTCAGGGTTCGCAGATACGCAGTATTTT. Translated, it gives CASNKFSGFADTQYF.

V is TRBV13 and J is TRBJ1-1, with 7 bases matching TRBD1. V gave up 0 bases and J gave up 3 bases; unmatched junction bases: 4. There are 15 residues in the CDR3. Germline V gives CDR1 PRHDT, CDR2 FYEKMQ (reference sequence). Here the CDR3 DNA reads TGTGCCAGCAGCTTAGGGGGCAGGGGGGACACTGAAGCTTTCTTT. Residues: CASSLGGRGDTEAFF.

This clone was detected only a few times. This CDR3 is also generated by other DNA sequences in the sample. The J gene is TRBJ1-1, the V gene TRBV29-1; possible D gene TRBD1, 5 bases. The CDR3 consists of 10 residues. Germline assignment: CDR1 SQVTM and CDR2 ANQGSEA. V lost 7 bases to trimming and J lost 4 bases, with 7 bases between them. The CDR3 is CSGGGTEAFF. The CDR3 nucleotides are TGCAGCGGGGGGGGCACTGAAGCTTTCTTT.

The rearrangement uses TRBV30 and TRBJ2-1; TRBD2 matches at 10 bases. This CDR3 contains 13 residues. The junction had 1 base not matched to a gene; V was cut back by 7 bases and J by 1 base. Germline V gene sequence: CDR1 GTSNPN, CDR2 SVGIG (reference sequence). The CDR3 reads CAYSGGSYNEQFF. The CDR3 nucleotides read TGTGCCTATAGCGGGGGGTCCTACAATGAGCAGTTCTTC.

The chain couples TRBV4-3 to TRBJ2-1; possibly TRBD2 for D (6 bases). Germline values: CDR1 LGHNA, CDR2 YSLEER. The CDR3 loop spans 17 amino acids. V gave up 0 bases and J gave up 5 bases, with 17 bases separating them. CDR3 protein: CASSQDIGTSLNNEQFF. The CDR3 DNA sequence: TGCGCCAGCAGCCAAGATATAGGGACTTCCCTGAACAATGAGCAGTTCTTC.

This chain joins TRBV4-2 and TRBJ1-1; D may be TRBD1 (6 bases). Germline lookup yields CDR1 LGHNA and CDR2 YNFKEQ. This CDR3 spans 14 amino acids. The V gene lost 4 bases and the J gene lost 3 bases, with 12 bases spanning the gap. CDR3 sequence: CASSPPGGYTEAFF. In nucleotides, the CDR3 is TGTGCCAGCAGCCCTCCGGGGGGCTACACTGAAGCTTTCTTT.

This chain connects TRBV7-9 to TRBJ2-3; D might be TRBD2 (5 bases). The germline CDR1 and CDR2 sequences are SEHNR and FQNEAQ (reference sequence). V lost 4 bases, J lost 3 bases, and 5 bases lay in between. This CDR3 contains 12 residues. The CDR3 reads CASSSGTDTQYF. CDR3 sequence (DNA): TGTGCCAGCAGCTCGGGGACAGATACGCAGTATTTT.

The rearrangement joins TRBV9 to TRBJ1-3; a weak D match, TRBD1 (5 bases). Trimming shortened V by 3 bases and J by 0 bases, and 10 bases separated the two germline ends. The V gene's germline CDR1 is SGDLS and CDR2 YYNGEE. There are 15 residues in the CDR3. CDR3 protein: CASSGAGGSGNTIYF. The DNA of the CDR3 is TGTGCCAGCAGCGGGGCGGGGGGCTCTGGAAACACCATATATTTT.

The V gene is TRBV29-1, the J gene TRBJ2-5, with 11 bases aligning to TRBD2. The CDR3 contains 14 residues. J gave up 2 bases and V 3 bases, and 2 bases lay outside the gene matches. From germline, CDR1 is SQVTM and CDR2 ANQGSEA. CDR3 region: CSVDGTSGQETQYF. The CDR3 region has the DNA TGCAGCGTTGACGGGACTAGCGGTCAAGAGACCCAGTACTTC.

The rearrangement joins TRBV5-4 to TRBJ1-6, with 9 bases lining up with TRBD1. The germline gives CDR1 SGHNT, CDR2 YYREEE (reference sequence). J gave up 5 bases and V 4 bases, and 4 bases lay outside the gene matches. The CDR3 length is 15 residues. The chain's CDR3 is CASSLRTGDNSPLHF. In nucleotides, the CDR3 is TGTGCCAGCAGCCTCCGGACAGGGGATAATTCACCCCTCCACTTT.

V is TRBV10-3 and J is TRBJ2-2, with 8 nucleotides matching TRBD2. V gave up 5 bases and J gave up 1 base; unmatched junction bases: 6. The CDR3 runs to 16 residues. The germline CDR1 and CDR2 sequences are ENHRY and SYGVKD. Here the CDR3 DNA reads TGTGCCATCAGTATGGGCAGCGGGGGGAACACCGGGGAGCTGTTTTTT. This sequence encodes CAISMGSGGNTGELFF.

The V and J genes are TRBV11-2 and TRBJ2-2; 8 nucleotides agree with TRBD1. CDR3 length: 16 residues. Germline loops: CDR1 SGHAT, CDR2 FQNNGV. Losses at the gene ends were 3 bases for V and 5 bases for J; bases not matched to a gene: 8. CDR3 DNA: TGTGCCAGCAGCTTCCGGACAGGGAGTAGTACCGGGGAGCTGTTTTTT. Its protein is CASSFRTGSSTGELFF.

This clone appeared a few times. The chain recombines TRBV6-1 with TRBJ2-1; 9 bases fit TRBD1. V trimming: 0 bases; J trimming: 9 bases; junction bases outside the gene matches: 9. The length of the CDR3 is 16 residues. Germline CDR1 and CDR2: MNHNS and SASEGT. The CDR3 here is CASSEAVQGARGEQFF. DNA for the CDR3: TGTGCCAGCAGTGAAGCTGTACAGGGGGCGCGGGGTGAGCAGTTCTTC.